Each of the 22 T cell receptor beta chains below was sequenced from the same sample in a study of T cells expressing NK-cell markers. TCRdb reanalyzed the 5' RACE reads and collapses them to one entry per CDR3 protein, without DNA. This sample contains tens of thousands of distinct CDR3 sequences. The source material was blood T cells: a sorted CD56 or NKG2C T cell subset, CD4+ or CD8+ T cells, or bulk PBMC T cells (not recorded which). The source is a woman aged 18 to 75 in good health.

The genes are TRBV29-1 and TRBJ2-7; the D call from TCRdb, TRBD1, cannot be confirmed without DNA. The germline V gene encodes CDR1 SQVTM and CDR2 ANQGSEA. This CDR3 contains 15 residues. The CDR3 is CSVELGQGRTYEQYF.

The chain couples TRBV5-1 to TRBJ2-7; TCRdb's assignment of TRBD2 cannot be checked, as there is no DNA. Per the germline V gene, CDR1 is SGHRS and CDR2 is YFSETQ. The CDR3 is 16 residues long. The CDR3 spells CASSLVGGGAFYEQYF.

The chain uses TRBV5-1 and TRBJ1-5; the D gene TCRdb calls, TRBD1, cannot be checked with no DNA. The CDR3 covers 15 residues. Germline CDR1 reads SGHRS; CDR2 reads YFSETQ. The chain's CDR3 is CASSLGMGAPQPQHF.

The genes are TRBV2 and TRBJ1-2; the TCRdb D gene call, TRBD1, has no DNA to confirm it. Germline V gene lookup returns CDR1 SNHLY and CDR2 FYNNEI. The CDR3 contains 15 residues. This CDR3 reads CASSPRGNGYYGYTF.

The CDR3 spells CASSLGGWTRVIGGVDTQYF. This chain joins TRBV6-2 or TRBV6-3 and TRBJ2-3; the D call from TCRdb, TRBD1, cannot be confirmed without DNA. The CDR3 totals 20 residues. In germline, CDR1 is MNHEY, CDR2 SVGEGT.

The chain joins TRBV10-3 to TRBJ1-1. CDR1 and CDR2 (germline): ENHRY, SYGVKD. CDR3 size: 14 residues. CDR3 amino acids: CATFRHVGNTEAFF.

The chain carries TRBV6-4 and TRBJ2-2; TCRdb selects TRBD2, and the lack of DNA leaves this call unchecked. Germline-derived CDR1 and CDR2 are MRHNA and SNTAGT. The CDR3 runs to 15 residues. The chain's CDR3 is CASSKGGSDTGELFF.

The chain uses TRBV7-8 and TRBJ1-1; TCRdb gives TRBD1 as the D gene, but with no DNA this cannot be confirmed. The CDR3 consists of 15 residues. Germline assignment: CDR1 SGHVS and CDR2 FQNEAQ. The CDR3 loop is CASSSRRGDNTEAFF.

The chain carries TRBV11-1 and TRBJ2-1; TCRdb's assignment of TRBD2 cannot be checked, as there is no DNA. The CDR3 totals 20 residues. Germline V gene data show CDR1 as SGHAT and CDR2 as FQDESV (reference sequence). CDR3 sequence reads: CASSPITMAGGPWSYNEQFF.

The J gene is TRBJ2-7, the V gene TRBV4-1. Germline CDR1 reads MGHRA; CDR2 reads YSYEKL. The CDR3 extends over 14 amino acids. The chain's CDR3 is CASSHEELDYEQYF.

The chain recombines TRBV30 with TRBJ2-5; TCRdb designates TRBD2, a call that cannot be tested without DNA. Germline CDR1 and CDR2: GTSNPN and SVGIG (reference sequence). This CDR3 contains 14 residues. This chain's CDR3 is CAWTGGPDQETQYF.

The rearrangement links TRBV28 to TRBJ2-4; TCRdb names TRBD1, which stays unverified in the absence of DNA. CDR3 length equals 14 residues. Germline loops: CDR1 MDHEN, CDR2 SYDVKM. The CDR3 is CASSSDRGQFIQYF.

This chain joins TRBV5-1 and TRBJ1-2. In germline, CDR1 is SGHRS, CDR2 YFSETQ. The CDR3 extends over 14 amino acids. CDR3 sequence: CASSLERRDYGYTF.

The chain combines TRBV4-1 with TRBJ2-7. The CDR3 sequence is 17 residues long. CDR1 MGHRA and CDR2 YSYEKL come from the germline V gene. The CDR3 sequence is CASSQAVAWPDSYEQYF.

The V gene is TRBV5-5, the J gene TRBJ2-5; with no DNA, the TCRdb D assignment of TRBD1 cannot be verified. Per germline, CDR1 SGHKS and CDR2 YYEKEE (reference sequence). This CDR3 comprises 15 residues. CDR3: CASSTGQGGQETQYF.

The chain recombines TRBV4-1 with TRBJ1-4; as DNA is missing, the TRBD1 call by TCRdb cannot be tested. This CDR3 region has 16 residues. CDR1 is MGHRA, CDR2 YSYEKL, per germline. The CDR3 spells CASSRIPGQTNEKLFF.

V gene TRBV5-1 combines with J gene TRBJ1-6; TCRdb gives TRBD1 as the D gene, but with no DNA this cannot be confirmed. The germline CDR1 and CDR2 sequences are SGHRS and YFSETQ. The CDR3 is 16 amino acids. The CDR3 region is CASSLDVTGDNSPLHF.

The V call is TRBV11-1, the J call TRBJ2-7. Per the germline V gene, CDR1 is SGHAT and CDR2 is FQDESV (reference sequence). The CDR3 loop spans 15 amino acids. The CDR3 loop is CASRALDRSSYEQYF.

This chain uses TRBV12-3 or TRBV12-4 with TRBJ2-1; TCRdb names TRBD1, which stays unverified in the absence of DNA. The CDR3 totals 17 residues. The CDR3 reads CASSPSLGASPHNEQFF.

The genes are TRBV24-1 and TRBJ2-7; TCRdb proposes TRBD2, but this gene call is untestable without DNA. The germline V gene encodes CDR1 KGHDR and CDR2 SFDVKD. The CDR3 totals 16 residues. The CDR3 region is CATSDFRDYFSYEQYF.

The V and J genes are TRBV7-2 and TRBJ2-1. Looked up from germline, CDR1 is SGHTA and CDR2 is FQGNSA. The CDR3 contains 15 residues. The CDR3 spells CASSLAREVYNEQFF.

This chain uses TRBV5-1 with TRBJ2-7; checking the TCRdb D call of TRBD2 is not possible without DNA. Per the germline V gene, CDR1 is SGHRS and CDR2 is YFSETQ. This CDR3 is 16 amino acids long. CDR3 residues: CASSLEPSGSTNEQYF.